The clone carrying this T cell receptor (beta chain) was detected a few times. Three rounds of nested PCR, following a modified ARM-PCR protocol, produced the TCRbeta library. TCRdb itself ran the multiplex PCR reads through MiXCR, one entry per CDR3 protein. Of 220,000 or so distinct CDR3 sequences in the sample, 60% to 85% were seen once. These data belong to a study of tumor and adjacent non-tumor tissue in lung cancer. RNA was extracted from bulk tissue without any cell sorting. Trimming shortened V by 2 bases and J by 9 bases, and 11 bases separated the two germline ends. The CDR3 runs to 14 residues. Germline V lookup: CDR1 SGHDN, CDR2 FVKESK.

Specimen: lung tumor tissue. The clonotype was recovered from a man aged 55 to 70 with non-small cell lung cancer. V gene TRBV14 combines with J gene TRBJ1-6; D is possibly TRBD1 (5 bases). This chain's CDR3 is CASSQTQGSSPLHF. In DNA, the CDR3 is TGTGCCAGCAGCCAAACGCAGGGCAGTTCACCCCTCCACTTT.